The rows below give T cell receptor beta chains drawn from one sample of a study of T cells after yellow fever vaccination. MiXCR, run by TCRdb on the 5' RACE reads, gives a single entry per CDR3 protein. The sample lists around 350,000 distinct CDR3 sequences; approximately 6% were seen once. The sample consisted of PBMCs, taken 5 days after the yellow fever booster vaccination. These receptors came from a man under 40 who received the YFV17D yellow fever vaccine. CDR3s include the opening cysteine and the closing phenylalanine or tryptophan. D genes are given only for firm matches. The listing skips clone size in some rows; elsewhere it reads once, few, many or a size class.

TRBJ1-1	-	TRBV20-1	-	CSAPQGRRAAAEAFF	TGCAGTGCCCCTCAGGGCAGGAGGGCAGCGGCTGAAGCTTTCTTT
TRBJ1-1	many	TRBV29-1	-	CSVRDNSNTEAFF	TGCAGCGTTCGGGACAACTCTAACACTGAAGCTTTCTTT
TRBJ2-6	-	TRBV5-4	TRBD1	CASSLGDRGLRGANVLTF	TGTGCCAGCAGCTTGGGGGACAGGGGGCTTCGTGGGGCCAACGTCCTGACTTTC
TRBJ2-2	few	TRBV7-2	-	CASGPRHGELFF	TGTGCCAGCGGACCTCGACACGGGGAGCTGTTTTTT
TRBJ2-5	few	TRBV10-3	TRBD1	CAISVGDSVGETQYF	TGTGCCATCAGTGTAGGGGACAGTGTCGGCGAGACCCAGTACTTC
TRBJ2-5	-	TRBV18	-	CASSPLGSEAQYF	TGTGCCAGCTCACCGTTGGGATCTGAGGCCCAGTACTTC
TRBJ2-2	-	TRBV23-1	-	CASSQSVGGGRNTGELFF	TGCGCCAGCAGTCAATCGGTGGGAGGGGGCCGGAACACCGGGGAGCTGTTTTTT
TRBJ2-5	few	TRBV24-1	-	CATSDSLEPAETQYF	TGTGCCACCAGTGATTCCTTGGAGCCAGCGGAGACCCAGTACTTC
TRBJ2-1	-	TRBV5-6	-	CASSLNVGVGYNEQFF	TGTGCCAGCAGCTTGAATGTGGGAGTTGGGTACAATGAGCAGTTCTTC
TRBJ2-2	many	TRBV4-3	TRBD2	CASSQASGRFVGELFF	TGCGCCAGCAGCCAAGCTAGCGGGAGGTTTGTCGGGGAGCTGTTTTTT
TRBJ2-1	-	TRBV2	TRBD2	CASSEVAGGSYNEQFF	TGTGCCAGCAGTGAAGTAGCGGGAGGTTCCTACAATGAGCAGTTCTTC
TRBJ1-3	-	TRBV28	TRBD1	CASSVGQDGNTIYF	TGTGCCAGCAGTGTCGGACAGGACGGAAACACCATATATTTT
TRBJ2-4	few	TRBV11-2	TRBD2	CASSLGLAGGPAKNIQYF	TGTGCCAGCAGCTTGGGACTAGCGGGAGGGCCGGCCAAAAACATTCAGTACTTC
TRBJ2-5	many	TRBV5-5	TRBD2	CASSFRREGSQYF	TGTGCCAGCAGCTTCCGTAGGGAGGGGTCCCAGTACTTC
TRBJ2-1	-	TRBV28	-	CASSTTGAPYNEQFF	TGTGCCAGCAGTACAACCGGAGCCCCCTACAATGAGCAGTTCTTC
TRBJ2-7	few	TRBV29-1	-	CSALTGSHEQYF	TGCAGCGCGCTTACAGGGAGCCACGAGCAGTACTTC
TRBJ2-1	few	TRBV7-6	-	CASSLGLQVYNEQFF	TGTGCCAGCAGCTTAGGGCTACAGGTATACAATGAGCAGTTCTTC
TRBJ2-1	many	TRBV7-6	TRBD2	CASSLGLAGSFGDEQFF	TGTGCCAGCAGCCTCGGACTAGCGGGTTCTTTCGGCGATGAGCAGTTCTTC
TRBJ1-5	few	TRBV2	-	CASREQGNQPQHF	TGTGCCAGCAGGGAACAGGGCAATCAGCCCCAGCATTTT
TRBJ1-1	-	TRBV6-2/TRBV6-3	-	CASSYPLTGTTVAFF	TGTGCCAGCAGTTACCCTCTTACAGGGACTACTGTAGCTTTCTTT
TRBJ2-7	few	TRBV18	TRBD1	CATSRQGTMDEQYF	TGTGCCACCTCTCGACAGGGGACGATGGACGAGCAGTACTTC
TRBJ1-3	many	TRBV5-5	-	CASSWELSNSGNTIYF	TGTGCCAGCAGCTGGGAACTTTCAAATTCTGGAAACACCATATATTTT
TRBJ2-4	-	TRBV25-1	-	CASSESGGGNIQYF	TGTGCCAGCAGTGAATCCGGGGGAGGAAACATTCAGTACTTC
TRBJ2-1	-	TRBV4-3	TRBD2	CASSHGLAGDMNEQFF	TGCGCCAGCAGCCACGGACTAGCGGGAGATATGAATGAGCAGTTCTTC
TRBJ2-2	-	TRBV4-2	TRBD2	CASSRSASGTTGELFF	TGTGCCAGCAGCCGGTCGGCTAGCGGGACTACCGGGGAGCTGTTTTTT
TRBJ2-1	-	TRBV20-1	-	CSARDGRGANELFF	TGCAGTGCTAGAGATGGGAGGGGGGCAAATGAGCTGTTCTTC